This TCR beta chain originates from a study of T cell repertoires in cytomegalovirus infection. Study information: HLA-B-restricted CMV epitopes that are well studied, plus recently identified HLA-C-restricted ones, were used by the study. Matching HLA type and CMV infection were both indicated by public TCR beta signatures.

Study-level results: The response measured ex vivo was dominated by TCR beta clonotypes (HLA-C-restricted and CMV-specific).

Trimming stripped 6 bases from V and 2 bases from J, with 14 bases between. CDR3 size: 14 residues. Per germline, CDR1 MDHEN and CDR2 SYDVKM. TCRdb fed the reads into MiXCR, producing one record per CDR3 protein. The top ten clones hold 43% of a sample with hundreds of thousands of distinct CDR3 sequences, about 42% of them seen once. A remark on this clonotype: The antigen is undetermined.

The TCR comes from a human donor in good health (CMV status not recorded). Some clones in this sample may be carry-over from other donors' samples. The chain combines TRBV28 with TRBJ2-7; no definite D call. This specimen was cultured PBMCs, taken from culture after CMV antigen stimulation. CDR3 loop: CASRIFSGAYEQYF. The CDR3 DNA reads TGTGCCAGCAGGATTTTCAGTGGAGCCTACGAGCAGTACTTC.